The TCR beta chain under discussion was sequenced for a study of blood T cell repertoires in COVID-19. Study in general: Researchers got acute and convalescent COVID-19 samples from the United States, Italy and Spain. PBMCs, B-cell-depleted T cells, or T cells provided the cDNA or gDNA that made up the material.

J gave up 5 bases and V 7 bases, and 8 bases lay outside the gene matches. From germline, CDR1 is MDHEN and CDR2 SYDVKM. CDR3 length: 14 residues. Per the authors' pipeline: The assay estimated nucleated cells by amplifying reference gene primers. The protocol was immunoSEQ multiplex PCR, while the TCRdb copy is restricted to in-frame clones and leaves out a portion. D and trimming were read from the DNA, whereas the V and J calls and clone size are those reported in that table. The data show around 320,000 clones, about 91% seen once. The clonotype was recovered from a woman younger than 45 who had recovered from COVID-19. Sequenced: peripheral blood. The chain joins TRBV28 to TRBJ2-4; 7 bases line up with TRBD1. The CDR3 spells CASIPRDRQNIQYF. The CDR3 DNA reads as TGTGCCAGCATCCCCCGGGACAGACAAAACATTCAGTACTTC.